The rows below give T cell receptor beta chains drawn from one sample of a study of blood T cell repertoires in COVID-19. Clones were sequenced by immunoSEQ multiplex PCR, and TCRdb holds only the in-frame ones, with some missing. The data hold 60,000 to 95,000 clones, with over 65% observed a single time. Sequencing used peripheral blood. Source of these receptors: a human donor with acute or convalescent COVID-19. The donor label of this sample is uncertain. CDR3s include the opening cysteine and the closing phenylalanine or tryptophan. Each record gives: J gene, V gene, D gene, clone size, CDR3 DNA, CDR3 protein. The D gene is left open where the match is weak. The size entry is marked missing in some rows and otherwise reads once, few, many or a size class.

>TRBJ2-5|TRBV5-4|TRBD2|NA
TGTGCCAGCAGCCCTTCCGGGACTAGAAGGGGCCAAGCGGAGACCCAGTACTTC
CASSPSGTRRGQAETQYF
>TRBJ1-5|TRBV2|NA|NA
TGTGCCAGCCAGGACAGTGATCAGCCCCAGCATTTT
CASQDSDQPQHF
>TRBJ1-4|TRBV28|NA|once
TGTGCCAGCAACCAACAGGATGCAACTAATGAAAAACTGTTTTTT
CASNQQDATNEKLFF
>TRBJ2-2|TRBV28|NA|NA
TGTGCCAGCAGTTTATCAGGAGGGTTGGGCGGGGAGCTGTTTTTT
CASSLSGGLGGELFF
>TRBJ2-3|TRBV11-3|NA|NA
TGTGCCAGCAGCTTAGATCCTCGGGATACGCAGTATTTT
CASSLDPRDTQYF
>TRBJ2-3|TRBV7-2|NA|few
TGTGCCAGCTGGGGCAGGGGTACAGATACGCAGTATTTT
CASWGRGTDTQYF
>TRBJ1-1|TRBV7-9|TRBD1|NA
TGTGCCAGCAGCCCCCAGGGGGACACTGAAGCTTTCTTT
CASSPQGDTEAFF
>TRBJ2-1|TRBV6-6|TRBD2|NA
TGTGCCGCGGCTAGCGGGGGGGTCAATGAGCAGTTCTTC
CAAASGGVNEQFF
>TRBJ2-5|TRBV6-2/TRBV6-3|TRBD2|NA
TGTGCCAGCAGTTACTACGGCGGGAGGGCCCAAGAGACCCAGTACTTC
CASSYYGGRAQETQYF
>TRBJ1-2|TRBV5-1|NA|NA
TGCGCCAGCAGCCTCGGAGGGCTGTCTCAATATGGCTACACCTTC
CASSLGGLSQYGYTF
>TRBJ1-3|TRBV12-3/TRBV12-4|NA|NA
TGTGCCAGCAGTTACAGTGGAAACACCATATATTTT
CASSYSGNTIYF
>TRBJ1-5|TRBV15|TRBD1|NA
TGTGCCACCAGCACCGGGACAGGGTTTGGTCAGCCCCAGCATTTT
CATSTGTGFGQPQHF
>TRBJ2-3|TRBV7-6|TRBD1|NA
TGTGCCAGTACCAGGGGGAGTAGCACAGATACGCAGTATTTT
CASTRGSSTDTQYF
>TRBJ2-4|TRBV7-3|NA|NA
TGTGCCAGCAGCTTAGGGCAGTCAGGCCTAGCCAAAAACATTCAGTACTTC
CASSLGQSGLAKNIQYF
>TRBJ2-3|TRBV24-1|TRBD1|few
TGTGCCACCAGTGATTACCAGGGGGCAATAGATACGCAGTATTTT
CATSDYQGAIDTQYF
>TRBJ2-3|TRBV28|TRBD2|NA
TGTGCCAGCAGGCTACTAGCGGGAGAGACAGATACGCAGTATTTT
CASRLLAGETDTQYF
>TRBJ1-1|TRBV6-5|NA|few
TGTGCCAGCGGAGCCATGAACACTGAAGCTTTCTTT
CASGAMNTEAFF
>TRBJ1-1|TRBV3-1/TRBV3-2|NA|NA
TGTGCCAGCAGCCAAGGTAGGGGCCCGGGAGCTTTCTTT
CASSQGRGPGAFF
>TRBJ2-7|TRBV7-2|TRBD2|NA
TGTGCCAGCAGCTTAGACGGGCTAGCGGGAACTTACGAGCAGTACTTC
CASSLDGLAGTYEQYF
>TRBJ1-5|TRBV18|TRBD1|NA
TGTGCCAGCTCACCACCCTCCGGGACAGGGGGCGGTCAGCCCCAGCATTTT
CASSPPSGTGGGQPQHF
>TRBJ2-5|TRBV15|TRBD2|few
TGTGCCACCAGCAGGCGGGCTAGCGGGATACGTTTGGAGACCCAGTACTTC
CATSRRASGIRLETQYF
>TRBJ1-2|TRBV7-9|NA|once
TGTGCCAGCAGCTTAGGGCAGGTTAATGGCTACACCTTC
CASSLGQVNGYTF
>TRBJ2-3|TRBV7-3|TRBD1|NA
TGTGCCAGCAGCTTAACCCCCGGACAGGCGATAACTCAGTATTTT
CASSLTPGQAITQYF
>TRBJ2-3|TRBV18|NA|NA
TGTGCCAGCTCACCACAGGGAGGGGGATCTAGCACAGATACGCAGTATTTT
CASSPQGGGSSTDTQYF
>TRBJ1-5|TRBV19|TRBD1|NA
TGTGCCAGTAGTCCCGGGGACAGGGGGTATCAGCCCCAGCATTTT
CASSPGDRGYQPQHF
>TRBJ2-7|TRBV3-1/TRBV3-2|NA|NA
TGTGCCAGCAGCCGACGAGGCGGCTCCTACGAGCAGTACTTC
CASSRRGGSYEQYF
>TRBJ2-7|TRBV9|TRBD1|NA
TGTGCCAGCAGCTTGGATGGACAGGGGACGAGGGAGCAGTACTTC
CASSLDGQGTREQYF
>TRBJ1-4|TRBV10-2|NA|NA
TGCGCCAGCAGTAGGGAGTCTAATGAAAAACTGTTTTTT
CASSRESNEKLFF
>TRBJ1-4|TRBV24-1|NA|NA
TGTGCCACCAGTGATTCCCAGATGATGGTAGGGGGAAGGGAGAATGAAAAACTGTTTTTT
CATSDSQMMVGGRENEKLFF
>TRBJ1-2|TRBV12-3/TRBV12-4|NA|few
TGTGCCAGCAGCATACAGGGCCCGAATGGCTACACCTTC
CASSIQGPNGYTF
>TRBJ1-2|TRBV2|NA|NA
TGTGCCAGCAGTGAATTGGCCTATGGCTACACCTTC
CASSELAYGYTF
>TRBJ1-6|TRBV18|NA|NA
TGTGCCAGCTCACCTTCCTCGTCTTCTAATAATTCACCCCTCCACTTT
CASSPSSSSNNSPLHF
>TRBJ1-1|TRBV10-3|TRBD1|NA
TGTGCCATCAGTGATAATACAGCGACAGGGAGTAAAGAAGCTTTCTTT
CAISDNTATGSKEAFF
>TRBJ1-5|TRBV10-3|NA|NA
TGTGCCATCAGTGAGTCGTGGATCCCGGGGGATCAGCCCCAGCATTTT
CAISESWIPGDQPQHF
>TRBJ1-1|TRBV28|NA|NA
TGTGCCAGCAGTTTAATCTCAGTGAACACTGAAGCTTTCTTT
CASSLISVNTEAFF
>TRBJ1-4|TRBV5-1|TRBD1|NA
TGCGCCAGCAGCTTGGGGACAGGGGAAAAACTGTTTTTT
CASSLGTGEKLFF
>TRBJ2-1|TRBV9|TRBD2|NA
TGTGCCAGCAGCGTAGTTGGTACTAAGAGCGGGGGAGTAGGCAATGAGCAGTTCTTC
CASSVVGTKSGGVGNEQFF
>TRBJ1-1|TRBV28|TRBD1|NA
TGTGCCAGCGGTACAGGGGCCCCCCGGGGTCCTGAAGCTTTCTTT
CASGTGAPRGPEAFF
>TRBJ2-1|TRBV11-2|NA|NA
TGTGCCAGCAGCTTTGTAGTTGGGGGGGCGCCCAATGAGCAGTTCTTC
CASSFVVGGAPNEQFF
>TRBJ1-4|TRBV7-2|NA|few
TGTGCCAGCAGCTTAGCGGCAGCAACTAATGAAAAACTGTTTTTT
CASSLAAATNEKLFF
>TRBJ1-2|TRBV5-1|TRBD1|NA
TGCGCCAGCAGGGGCGGACAGGGCGCCCCTGGGGATGGCTACACCTTC
CASRGGQGAPGDGYTF
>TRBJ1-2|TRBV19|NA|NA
TGTGCCAGTATCGAAGACCAGGGGAGCTATGGCTACACCTTC
CASIEDQGSYGYTF
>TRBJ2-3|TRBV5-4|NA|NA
TGTGCCAGCAGCTTTTACAGCCGCACAGATACGCAGTATTTT
CASSFYSRTDTQYF
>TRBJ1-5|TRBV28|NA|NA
TGTGCCAGCACTACAGGGTTTCAGCCCCAGCATTTT
CASTTGFQPQHF
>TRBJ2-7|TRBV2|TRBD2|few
TGTGCCAGTCAGCGGGAGGGCCCCTACGAGCAGTACTTC
CASQREGPYEQYF
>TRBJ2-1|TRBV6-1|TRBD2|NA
TGTGCCAGCAGTGAAGATCCGGGGGGCTCCTACAATGAGCAGTTCTTC
CASSEDPGGSYNEQFF
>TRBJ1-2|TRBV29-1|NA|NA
TGCAGCGTATGGGGGCAGAACTATGGCTACACCTTC
CSVWGQNYGYTF
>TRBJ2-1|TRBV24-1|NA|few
TGTGCCACCAGTGATTTGGGGCAGGGGAGACAGAATGAGCAGTTCTTC
CATSDLGQGRQNEQFF
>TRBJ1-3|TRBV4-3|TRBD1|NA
TGCGCCAGCAGCCGACGGACGGGGGACAGCTCTGGAAACACCATATATTTT
CASSRRTGDSSGNTIYF
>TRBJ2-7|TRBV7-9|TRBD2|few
TGTGCCAGCAGCGCCGCAGCGGGAGGTGTATACGAGCAGTACTTC
CASSAAAGGVYEQYF
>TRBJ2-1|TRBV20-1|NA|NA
TGCAGTGCTAGGGGGCGAGATGAGCAGTTCTTC
CSARGRDEQFF
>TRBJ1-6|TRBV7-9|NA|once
TGTGCCAGCAGCTTAGTACAAAATAATTCACCCCTCCACTTT
CASSLVQNNSPLHF
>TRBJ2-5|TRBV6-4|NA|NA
TGTGCCAGCAGTGATTTTAGCGGAGGGACCCAGTACTTC
CASSDFSGGTQYF
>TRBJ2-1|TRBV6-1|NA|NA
TGTGCCAGCAGTGAAGACAGGGTTTACAATGAGCAGTTCTTC
CASSEDRVYNEQFF
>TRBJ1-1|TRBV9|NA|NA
TGTGCCAGCAGCGTAGTCGGGGAGAACACTGAAGCTTTCTTT
CASSVVGENTEAFF
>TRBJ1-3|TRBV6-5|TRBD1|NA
TGTGCCAGCAGCCTACAGGGGGCGACTGGAAACACCATATATTTT
CASSLQGATGNTIYF
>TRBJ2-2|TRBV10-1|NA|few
TGCGCCAGCAGCGGAGCGCGGCAGGGATCGGCCGGGGAGCTGTTTTTT
CASSGARQGSAGELFF
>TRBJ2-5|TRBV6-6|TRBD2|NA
TGTGCCAGCAGTGAGGGACTAGCGGGAGGTGAGACCCAGTACTTC
CASSEGLAGGETQYF
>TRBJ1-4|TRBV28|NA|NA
TGTGCCAGCAGTTTACTGGGGGCGCAAGAAAAACTGTTTTTT
CASSLLGAQEKLFF
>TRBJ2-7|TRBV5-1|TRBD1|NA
TGCGCCAGCAGCTTGGCCGGGACAGGTTACTACGAGCAGTACTTC
CASSLAGTGYYEQYF